Below are 26 T cell receptor beta chains sequenced from a single sample in a study of T-cell memory formation after mild COVID-19 listed by TCRdb under 2021. Library method: 5' RACE. The sequencer was an Illumina NovaSeq 6000. TCRdb reprocessing: public reads trimmed at Q25 with fastp, clones called with MiXCR, in-frame beta chains kept. Each record represents a unique CDR3 protein, reported with the most common genes and DNA among its rows. Within this sample are roughly 600,000 distinct CDR3 sequences, with roughly 18% of them counted one time only. Approximately 12% of the sample is held by the ten biggest clonotypes. Sequencing was performed on PBMCs or a T cell subset sorted from them (not recorded which). These TCRs come from an adult woman who had mild COVID-19 (a few samples of this study predate the infection). The sample titles of this study are shuffled in the database, so cell type and time point are left out; the donor was told from shared clones.

The chain links TRBV6-5 to TRBJ2-7; 7 bases agree with TRBD1. Trimming at V came to 6 bases and at J to 4 bases, leaving 3 bases not matched to a gene. The germline gives CDR1 MNHEY, CDR2 SVGAGI. CDR3 length: 12 residues. The CDR3 loop is CASRKQGYEQYF. As DNA, the CDR3 is TGTGCCAGCAGGAAACAGGGGTACGAGCAGTACTTC.

This clonotype was detected a few times. The chain joins TRBV20-1 to TRBJ1-2; no firm D call. The CDR3 length is 15 residues. The germline gives CDR1 DFQATT, CDR2 SNEGSKA (reference sequence). Trimming took 3 bases from V and 4 from J, leaving 18 bases between them. The CDR3 sequence is CSASWSLGTIYGYTF. CDR3 nucleotide sequence: TGCAGTGCTAGTTGGTCCCTCGGCACCATCTATGGCTACACCTTC.

This chain joins TRBV7-2 and TRBJ2-1; D may be TRBD1 or TRBD2 (5 bases each). CDR1 SGHTA and CDR2 FQGNSA come from the germline V gene. The CDR3 sequence is 15 residues long. V lost 5 bases and J lost 5, with 16 bases in between. CDR3 sequence reads: CASSPLGVWDNEQFF. CDR3 coding DNA: TGTGCCAGCAGCCCCCTGGGGGTGTGGGACAATGAGCAGTTCTTC.

The rearrangement joins TRBV19 to TRBJ2-2; weak D call: TRBD1 (7 bases). The CDR3 spans 15 residues. V lost 4 bases and J 7 bases, leaving 16 bases between the germline ends. Germline CDR1 reads LNHDA; CDR2 reads SQIVND (reference sequence). CDR3 residues: CASSSGTASYGELFF. CDR3 bases: TGTGCCAGTAGTAGCGGGACAGCCTCTTACGGGGAGCTGTTTTTT.

This clonotype was picked up many times. The rearrangement joins TRBV5-1 to TRBJ2-4; unclear D gene. CDR3 length: 13 residues. V shed 0 bases and J shed 8 bases, with 9 bases lying between them. The V gene's germline CDR1 is SGHRS and CDR2 YFSETQ. CDR3 bases: TGCGCCAGCAGCTTGGAGCGTAGAGACATTCAGTACTTC. This gives the protein CASSLERRDIQYF.

The table lists this clonotype with a few counts. CDR3 region: CASSLSRGGITDTQYF. CDR3 in DNA: TGTGCCAGCAGCTTATCCCGGGGCGGGATCACAGATACGCAGTATTTT. J is TRBJ2-3 and V is TRBV11-2; D perhaps matches TRBD2 (6 bases). Germline CDR1 SGHAT, CDR2 FQNNGV. This CDR3 comprises 16 residues. Between the trimmed V and J ends, which lost 2 bases and 2 bases, there was a span of 14 bases.

The chain combines TRBV11-2 with TRBJ2-6; D remains ambiguous. Trimming removed 1 base from V and 0 bases from J, with 10 bases in between. Germline V CDR1 and CDR2: SGHAT, FQNNGV. CDR3 length: 17 amino acids. The CDR3 region has the DNA TGTGCCAGCAGCTTAGGCCAGCCGAGCTCTGGGGCCAACGTCCTGACTTTC. As protein: CASSLGQPSSGANVLTF.

In its sample, this clonotype was seen a few times. The V call is TRBV9, the J call TRBJ2-3; D is possibly TRBD2 (5 bases). V lost 3 bases and J 5 bases, leaving 22 bases between the germline ends. Germline CDR1 is SGDLS and CDR2 is YYNGEE. The CDR3 is made up of 17 amino acids. CDR3: CASSAEGGPPHGDTQYF. CDR3 DNA sequence: TGTGCCAGCAGCGCCGAAGGAGGTCCGCCCCACGGAGATACGCAGTATTTT.

V is TRBV12-3 or TRBV12-4 and J is TRBJ1-5; D is unresolved. CDR3 size: 17 residues. V was cut by 5 bases and J by 3 bases, with 20 bases left in between. The CDR3 reads CASSPRKSGSSNQPQHF. DNA for the CDR3: TGTGCCAGCAGTCCCAGAAAGAGCGGCTCTTCCAATCAGCCCCAGCATTTT.

This clonotype was seen only a few times. V usage is TRBV5-1 and J usage is TRBJ1-1, with no clear D. V was shortened by 7 bases and J by 4 bases, with 17 bases between the two germline ends. The germline V gene has CDR1 SGHRS and CDR2 YFSETQ. This CDR3 has 14 amino acids. CDR3 in DNA: TGCGCCAGCTTCAAACAGACCTCGAGCACTGAAGCTTTCTTT. It encodes CASFKQTSSTEAFF.

V usage is TRBV2 and J usage is TRBJ1-2; TRBD1 matches at 7 bases. Germline V gene lookup returns CDR1 SNHLY and CDR2 FYNNEI. The junction had 8 bases not matched to a gene; V was cut back by 6 bases and J by 4 bases. The CDR3 loop spans 14 amino acids. The CDR3 protein is CASSLGQLVYGYTF. CDR3 in DNA: TGTGCCAGCAGCTTGGGACAGCTCGTCTATGGCTACACCTTC. The full variable domain, in which reference TRBV2 and TRBJ1-2 provide the parts outside the CDR3, is EPEVTQTPSHQVTQMGQEVILRCVPISNHLYFYWYRQILGQKVEFLVSFYNNEISEKSEIFDDQFSVERPDGSNFTLKIRSTKLEDSAMYFCASSLGQLVYGYTFGSGTRLTVV.

This clonotype was picked up a small number of times. The V gene is TRBV6-6, the J gene TRBJ2-5, with D perhaps TRBD2 (6 bases). The CDR3 sequence is 17 residues long. The germline gives CDR1 MNHNY, CDR2 SVGAGI (reference sequence). V lost 2 bases, J lost 4 bases, and 20 bases lay in between. The CDR3 loop reads CASSYTGSLRRGETQYF. In DNA, the CDR3 is TGTGCCAGCAGTTACACTGGGTCGTTACGGCGGGGAGAGACCCAGTACTTC.

DNA for the CDR3: TGTGCCAGCAGAGCCCGGCTAGCGAACGACGAGCAGTACTTC. This encodes CASRARLANDEQYF. The chain links TRBV11-1 to TRBJ2-7, with D tentatively TRBD2 (6 bases). The CDR3 is 14 residues long. V lost 6 bases to trimming and J lost 5 bases, with 17 bases between them. From germline, CDR1 is SGHAT and CDR2 FQDESV (reference sequence).

The gene calls are TRBV20-1 and TRBJ2-7, with D maybe TRBD1 (6 bases). The germline gives CDR1 DFQATT, CDR2 SNEGSKA (reference sequence). Between the trimmed V and J ends, which lost 8 bases and 2 bases, there was a span of 16 bases. The CDR3 spans 13 residues. The CDR3 is CSLMDSVAYEQYF. CDR3 DNA: TGCAGTCTAATGGACAGCGTGGCCTACGAGCAGTACTTC.

This clonotype was detected only a few times. The gene calls are TRBV5-6 and TRBJ1-2, with D perhaps matching TRBD1 (6 bases). Trimming took off 4 bases at V and 4 bases at J, with 14 bases between the two ends. This CDR3 is built from 14 residues. Germline-derived CDR1 and CDR2 are SGHDT and YYEEEE. The CDR3 region has the DNA TGTGCCAGCAGCGGAACACAGGGAGCCTATGGCTACACCTTC. Translation: CASSGTQGAYGYTF.

The rearrangement uses TRBV29-1 and TRBJ2-1, with D possibly being TRBD2 (7 bases). V was clipped by 4 bases and J by 9 bases, with 16 bases between them. The V gene's germline CDR1 is SQVTM and CDR2 ANQGSEA. The length of the CDR3 is 13 residues. CDR3 bases: TGCAGCGTTGGAGGGGGGGCAGGGAGTGAGCAGTTCTTC. It encodes CSVGGGAGSEQFF.

This clonotype has just a few counts. This rearrangement joins TRBV7-6 to TRBJ2-4; 8 bases fit TRBD1. The CDR3 totals 14 residues. CDR1 SGHVS and CDR2 FNYEAQ come from the germline V gene. The V gene end was trimmed by 4 bases and the J gene end by 6 bases; junction bases not matched to a gene: 5. The CDR3 is CASSSGDRLNIQYF. CDR3 coding DNA: TGTGCCAGCAGCTCGGGGGACAGGCTAAACATTCAGTACTTC.

The CDR3 loop reads CASREAGSHTQYF. CDR3 DNA sequence: TGTGCCAGCCGGGAAGCAGGGTCCCATACGCAGTATTTT. The chain carries TRBV12-3 or TRBV12-4 and TRBJ2-3; D is tentatively TRBD1 or TRBD2 (5 bases each). The ends were cut back, 8 bases at V and 7 bases at J, with 16 bases in the middle. The CDR3 totals 13 residues.

The chain uses TRBV30 and TRBJ1-2; D not resolved. The CDR3 extends over 13 amino acids. V gave up 3 bases and J gave up 7 bases, with 15 bases separating them. Germline CDR1 reads GTSNPN; CDR2 reads SVGIG (reference sequence). CDR3 sequence: CAWRVEPAGGYTF. CDR3 in DNA: TGTGCCTGGAGGGTTGAGCCTGCCGGTGGCTACACCTTC. Full variable domain (missing parts from reference TRBV30 and TRBJ1-2): SQTIHQWPATLVQPVGSPLSLECTVEGTSNPNLYWYRQAAGRGLQLLFYSVGIGQISSEVPQNLSASRPQDRQFILSSKKLLLSDSGFYLCAWRVEPAGGYTFGSGTRLTVV.

The V and J genes are TRBV5-8 and TRBJ2-5; D is perhaps TRBD2 (6 bases). The V and J ends lost 6 bases and 5 bases respectively, with 17 bases between them. Germline V gene data show CDR1 as SGHTS and CDR2 as YDEGEE. The CDR3 is 14 amino acids. As DNA, the CDR3 is TGTGCCAGCATCACCCGGAGGGCAGGGGAGACCCAGTACTTC. It codes for CASITRRAGETQYF.

The chain employs TRBV12-3 or TRBV12-4 and TRBJ1-6; a possible D gene is TRBD1 (6 bases). This CDR3 is 13 amino acids long. The ends were cut back, 4 bases at V and 13 bases at J, with 14 bases in the middle. As DNA, the CDR3 is TGTGCCAGCAGTTCTGGAACAAGGGGGCCCCTCCACTTT. Translating it yields CASSSGTRGPLHF.

V gene TRBV5-1 combines with J gene TRBJ2-5; TRBD2 matches 8 bases. The J segment lost 5 bases and the V segment lost 0 bases, leaving 9 bases of the junction unmatched. The CDR3 is 16 residues long. Germline-derived CDR1 and CDR2 are SGHRS and YFSETQ. CDR3 protein: CASSLVPAAGEETQYF. The CDR3 DNA sequence: TGCGCCAGCAGCTTGGTCCCGGCAGCGGGAGAGGAGACCCAGTACTTC.

V gene TRBV18 combines with J gene TRBJ2-1; the D is unclear. The germline V and J ends were trimmed by 0 bases and 1 base, with 7 bases remaining between them. The CDR3 totals 15 residues. CDR1 and CDR2 (germline): KGHSH, LQKENI. The CDR3: CASSPPVRSYNEQFF. The CDR3 DNA reads TGTGCCAGCTCACCACCGGTGAGGTCCTACAATGAGCAGTTCTTC.

The gene calls are TRBV20-1 and TRBJ2-1; the D gene is possibly TRBD1 (6 bases). Germline V CDR1 and CDR2: DFQATT, SNEGSKA (reference sequence). The CDR3 covers 11 residues. Between the trimmed V and J ends, which lost 6 bases and 8 bases, there was a span of 11 bases. CDR3 nucleotide sequence: TGCAGTGCAAAGGACAGTGATGAGCAGTTCTTC. Protein product: CSAKDSDEQFF.

The CDR3 DNA reads TGTGCCAGCAGTTCAGCGATGACGGACTACACCTTC. Residues: CASSSAMTDYTF. The V call is TRBV12-3 or TRBV12-4, the J call TRBJ1-2, with D unclear. The CDR3 consists of 12 residues. Trimming cost V 4 bases and J 10 bases, with 13 bases left between them.

This chain joins TRBV11-3 and TRBJ2-7, with D perhaps matching TRBD1 (6 bases). Between the trimmed V and J ends, which lost 0 bases and 2 bases, there was a span of 11 bases. From germline, CDR1 is SGHNT and CDR2 YENEEA. The CDR3 loop spans 15 amino acids. The CDR3 DNA is TGTGCCAGCAGCTTAGATGCAGGGGTGACCTACGAGCAGTACTTC. Amino acids: CASSLDAGVTYEQYF.